A selection of T cell receptor beta chains follows, all from one sample in a study of T cell repertoires in cytomegalovirus infection. TCRdb called the reads again in MiXCR, with one record for every CDR3 protein. The profile covers about 150,000 distinct CDR3 sequences, with roughly a quarter appearing a single time and about 10% taken by the ten largest. The material sequenced was PBMCs. These receptors were taken from a human donor in good health (CMV status not recorded). Some clones in this sample may be carry-over from other donors' samples. Both conserved end residues are part of each CDR3. Fields, in order: D gene, clone size, J gene, V gene, CDR3 protein, CDR3 DNA. A D gene is named only where the DNA matches it firmly. Size values are once, few and many counts, or a class for expanded clones, and some rows have none.

d_gene: .
abundance: once
j_gene: TRBJ2-7
v_gene: TRBV28
CDR3aa: CASSRRGRPNYEQYF
CDR3nt: TGTGCCAGCAGCCGGAGGGGGCGCCCCAACTACGAGCAGTACTTC

d_gene: .
abundance: .
j_gene: TRBJ2-1
v_gene: TRBV29-1
CDR3aa: CSVEGLPADSYNEQFF
CDR3nt: TGCAGCGTTGAAGGTCTCCCAGCGGACTCCTACAATGAGCAGTTCTTC

d_gene: TRBD2
abundance: .
j_gene: TRBJ2-2
v_gene: TRBV2
CDR3aa: CASTPLAGGRTGELFF
CDR3nt: TGTGCCAGCACCCCACTAGCGGGGGGGAGGACCGGGGAGCTGTTTTTT

d_gene: .
abundance: .
j_gene: TRBJ1-2
v_gene: TRBV19
CDR3aa: CASSIGNTPNYGYTF
CDR3nt: TGTGCCAGTAGTATAGGGAACACTCCTAACTATGGCTACACCTTC

d_gene: .
abundance: .
j_gene: TRBJ2-5
v_gene: TRBV6-6
CDR3aa: CASSYSRGTQETQYF
CDR3nt: TGTGCCAGCAGTTACTCTCGGGGCACTCAAGAGACCCAGTACTTC

d_gene: TRBD2
abundance: many
j_gene: TRBJ2-4
v_gene: TRBV11-3
CDR3aa: CASSLSGRGPGKNIQYF
CDR3nt: TGTGCCAGCAGCTTATCGGGGAGGGGACCCGGCAAAAACATTCAGTACTTC

d_gene: .
abundance: .
j_gene: TRBJ2-3
v_gene: TRBV7-2
CDR3aa: CASSSSLVARSADTQYF
CDR3nt: TGTGCCAGCAGCTCGAGCTTGGTAGCCCGGAGCGCAGATACGCAGTATTTT

d_gene: .
abundance: few
j_gene: TRBJ1-2
v_gene: TRBV7-9
CDR3aa: CASSLGHTNGYTF
CDR3nt: TGTGCCAGCAGCTTAGGACATACCAATGGCTACACCTTC

d_gene: .
abundance: .
j_gene: TRBJ1-1
v_gene: TRBV7-9
CDR3aa: CASSLRGRGDTEAFF
CDR3nt: TGTGCCAGCAGCTTAAGGGGACGAGGGGACACTGAAGCTTTCTTT

d_gene: TRBD1
abundance: .
j_gene: TRBJ2-7
v_gene: TRBV20-1
CDR3aa: CSARDGRQGSLRRYEQYF
CDR3nt: TGCAGTGCTAGAGATGGGAGACAGGGATCCCTAAGGAGGTACGAGCAGTACTTC

d_gene: .
abundance: many
j_gene: TRBJ2-7
v_gene: TRBV28
CDR3aa: CASSLSAYEQYF
CDR3nt: TGTGCCAGCAGTTTATCCGCCTACGAGCAGTACTTC

d_gene: TRBD2
abundance: many
j_gene: TRBJ2-5
v_gene: TRBV7-2
CDR3aa: CASSYGTSGYETQYF
CDR3nt: TGTGCCAGCAGCTACGGGACTAGCGGGTATGAGACCCAGTACTTC

d_gene: TRBD2
abundance: many
j_gene: TRBJ2-5
v_gene: TRBV7-2
CDR3aa: CASSRGGAETQYF
CDR3nt: TGTGCCAGCAGCCGGGGGGGGGCAGAGACCCAGTACTTC

d_gene: TRBD2
abundance: few
j_gene: TRBJ2-3
v_gene: TRBV7-8
CDR3aa: CASSLRVSGEQFTDTQYF
CDR3nt: TGTGCCAGCAGCTTACGGGTGAGCGGGGAGCAATTCACAGATACGCAGTATTTT

d_gene: .
abundance: .
j_gene: TRBJ2-5
v_gene: TRBV15
CDR3aa: CATSRDPGPQETQYF
CDR3nt: TGTGCCACCAGCAGAGATCCGGGACCTCAAGAGACCCAGTACTTC

d_gene: .
abundance: many
j_gene: TRBJ2-4
v_gene: TRBV12-3/TRBV12-4
CDR3aa: CASSPASSRAKNIQYF
CDR3nt: TGTGCCAGCAGTCCTGCCTCATCACGGGCCAAAAACATTCAGTACTTC

d_gene: .
abundance: .
j_gene: TRBJ2-1
v_gene: TRBV2
CDR3aa: CASSESANEQFF
CDR3nt: TGTGCCAGCAGTGAGTCAGCCAATGAGCAGTTCTTC

d_gene: .
abundance: .
j_gene: TRBJ2-5
v_gene: TRBV15
CDR3aa: CATSTPLEETQYF
CDR3nt: TGTGCCACCAGCACGCCTTTGGAAGAGACCCAGTACTTC

d_gene: .
abundance: .
j_gene: TRBJ1-1
v_gene: TRBV7-3
CDR3aa: CASRDSLGTEAFF
CDR3nt: TGTGCCAGCAGGGACAGCCTAGGAACTGAAGCTTTCTTT

d_gene: .
abundance: .
j_gene: TRBJ2-6
v_gene: TRBV6-2/TRBV6-3
CDR3aa: CASSFLQGSGANVLTF
CDR3nt: TGTGCCAGCAGCTTCCTGCAGGGGTCTGGGGCCAACGTCCTGACTTTC

d_gene: TRBD2
abundance: many
j_gene: TRBJ2-2
v_gene: TRBV7-2
CDR3aa: CASSPPGLAVGELFF
CDR3nt: TGTGCCAGCAGCCCCCCTGGACTAGCTGTCGGGGAGCTGTTTTTT

d_gene: TRBD2
abundance: few
j_gene: TRBJ2-3
v_gene: TRBV7-8
CDR3aa: CASSSRTSGGTDTQYF
CDR3nt: TGTGCCAGCAGCTCCCGGACTAGCGGGGGGACAGATACGCAGTATTTT

d_gene: TRBD2
abundance: .
j_gene: TRBJ2-5
v_gene: TRBV6-6
CDR3aa: CASSYSGGRGETQYF
CDR3nt: TGTGCCAGCAGTTACTCGGGCGGGAGAGGGGAGACCCAGTACTTC

d_gene: TRBD2
abundance: many
j_gene: TRBJ2-3
v_gene: TRBV28
CDR3aa: CASTPMLAGTDTQYF
CDR3nt: TGTGCCAGCACTCCGATGCTAGCGGGGACAGATACGCAGTATTTT

d_gene: .
abundance: .
j_gene: TRBJ1-2
v_gene: TRBV7-4
CDR3aa: CASSFGQGGGYTF
CDR3nt: TGTGCCAGCAGCTTCGGTCAGGGTGGTGGCTACACCTTC

d_gene: TRBD2
abundance: .
j_gene: TRBJ2-1
v_gene: TRBV9
CDR3aa: CASSARLAGGGSSINEQFF
CDR3nt: TGTGCCAGCAGCGCTAGACTAGCGGGAGGAGGTTCCTCGATCAATGAGCAGTTCTTC

d_gene: .
abundance: many
j_gene: TRBJ1-1
v_gene: TRBV11-2
CDR3aa: CASSTLRGAIKNTEAFF
CDR3nt: TGTGCCAGCAGCACCCTTCGGGGGGCAATAAAGAACACTGAAGCTTTCTTT